Listed below are T cell receptor gamma chains from one sample, sequenced in a study of Vδ1+ human thymocytes. TCRdb used CATT to re-call clones from the multiplex PCR reads. This repertoire shows tens of thousands of gamma-chain clones, 20% to 25% found once; its top ten account for around 2%. The sample taken for sequencing was Vdelta1+ gamma-delta thymocytes from the thymus. These receptors originate from a girl in the first two years of life who had congenital heart surgery. Both conserved end residues are part of each CDR3.

TRGV9	14	TRGJP2	CALWDGRSDWIKTF
TRGV9	11	TRGJ1/TRGJ2	CALWEGVEKLF
TRGV9	13	TRGJ1/TRGJ2	CALWEGWNYKKLF
TRGV4	13	TRGJ1/TRGJ2	CATWDGIGYKKLF
TRGV3	11	TRGJ1/TRGJ2	CATWDDLTKLF
TRGV8	13	TRGJ1/TRGJ2	CATWDPRRYKKLF
TRGV4	13	TRGJ1/TRGJ2	CATWDGGDYKKLF
TRGV9	13	TRGJ1/TRGJ2	CALWEPLSYKKLF
TRGV2	17	TRGJP2	CATWDGPSLDSDWIKTF
TRGV2	12	TRGJ1/TRGJ2	CATWDGPEGKLF
TRGV4	14	TRGJ1/TRGJ2	CATWDPINYYKKLF
TRGV4	12	TRGJ1/TRGJ2	CATWDGTLKKLF
TRGV2	13	TRGJ1/TRGJ2	CATWDEGSYKKLF
TRGV2	16	TRGJP2	CATWDEGYSSDWIKTF
TRGV5	14	TRGJ1/TRGJ2	CATLDRQNYYKKLF
TRGV9	14	TRGJ1/TRGJ2	CALWESFDYYKKLF
TRGV9	15	TRGJP1	CALWEADTTGWFKIF
TRGV2	15	TRGJ1/TRGJ2	CATWDRPDVYYKKLF
TRGV4	15	TRGJ1/TRGJ2	CATWDFEGVATKKLF
TRGV3	14	TRGJ1/TRGJ2	CATWGFPNYYKKLF
TRGV9	16	TRGJ1/TRGJ2	CALWEVQRVRNSKKLF
TRGV3	13	TRGJ1/TRGJ2	CATWDRLWIKKLF
TRGV4	14	TRGJ1/TRGJ2	CATWDGRILYKKLF
TRGV9	13	TRGJ1/TRGJ2	CALWEVQSYKKLF
TRGV4	17	TRGJ1/TRGJ2	CATWDGPPPSSPYKKLF
TRGV4	18	TRGJP1	CATWILPGGPTTGWFKIF
TRGV2	14	TRGJ1/TRGJ2	CATWDKSGYYKKLF
TRGV8	12	TRGJ1/TRGJ2	CATWDKLRGKLF
TRGV9	15	TRGJ1/TRGJ2	CALWEVEKDYYKKLF
TRGV9	15	TRGJP2	CALWEVQGLDWIKTF